Listed here is a single T cell receptor beta chain. The data stem from a study of OX40 agonist ivuxolimab in advanced cancers. Assay used: immunoSEQ multiplex PCR; TCRdb lists only in-frame clones, some missing. The sample includes almost 85,000 clones, 85% to 90% seen only once; the top ten take approximately 6.5%. Germline V gives CDR1 SQVTM, CDR2 ANQGSEA. Germline trimming cut 5 bases from V and 6 bases from J; bases unmatched to any gene: 5. This CDR3 is built from 13 residues. The clonotype was recovered from an adult with an advanced solid tumor such as melanoma, head and neck, liver or kidney cancer. The rearrangement links TRBV29-1 to TRBJ2-7; 12 nucleotides match TRBD2. The specimen comprised CD4+ or CD8+ T cells sorted from blood, sampled in a trial of the OX40 agonist ivuxolimab. In nucleotides, the CDR3 is TGCAGCGTTAGACTAGCGGGAGCAGCCGAGCAGTACTTC. Protein product: CSVRLAGAAEQYF.